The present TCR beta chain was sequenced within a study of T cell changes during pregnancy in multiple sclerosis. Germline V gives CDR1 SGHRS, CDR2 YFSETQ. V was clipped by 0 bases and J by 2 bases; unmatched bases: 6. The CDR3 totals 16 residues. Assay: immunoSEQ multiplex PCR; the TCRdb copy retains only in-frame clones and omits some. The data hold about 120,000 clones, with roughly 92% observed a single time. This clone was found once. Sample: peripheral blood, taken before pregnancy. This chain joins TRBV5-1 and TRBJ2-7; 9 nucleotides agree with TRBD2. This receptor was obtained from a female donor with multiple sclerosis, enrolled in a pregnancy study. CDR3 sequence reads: CASSLEASGATYEQYF. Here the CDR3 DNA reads TGCGCCAGCAGCTTGGAGGCTAGCGGGGCAACCTACGAGCAGTACTTC.